This T cell receptor beta chain comes out of a study of cytomegalovirus exposure and HLA in healthy donors. Study outcomes and limitations: In an earlier analysis, about 87% or about 30%: the productive usage of most TCR beta V segments. Looking again later, the authors saw that most CMV-associated TCR beta chains seemed HLA-restricted. Highest at DRB1 and lowest at HLA-C, TCR association rates differed among HLA loci in a later analysis.

Primers: 60 Vbeta forward and 13 Jbeta reverse. Only in-frame clones appear in the TCRdb table, and some are missing; sequencing was by immunoSEQ multiplex PCR. The data contain some 160,000 clones, 73% of them singletons. At sampling all donors were nominally healthy, likely with unrecorded immune exposures. Regarding this clone: The antigen remains undetermined.

The sample consisted of PBMCs. This clonotype was sampled from a woman aged 18-29 years in good health and CMV-seropositive.

CDR3 protein: CASSPAGGYYGYTF. The CDR3 DNA reads as TGCGCCAGCAGCCCCGCCGGGGGTTACTATGGCTACACCTTC. The chain is built from TRBV4-3 and TRBJ1-2; weak D call: TRBD1 (5 bases). Germline lookup yields CDR1 LGHNA and CDR2 YSLEER. V dropped 4 bases and J dropped 3 bases, with 12 bases sitting between them. The CDR3 contains 14 residues.